A selection of T cell receptor beta chains follows, all from one sample in a study of blood T cell repertoires in COVID-19. Clones were sequenced by immunoSEQ multiplex PCR, and TCRdb holds only the in-frame ones, with some missing. This sample has some 260,000 clones, with roughly three quarters found just once. The specimen sequenced was peripheral blood. The receptors come from a woman in her 40s with active or convalescent COVID-19. Both conserved end residues are part of each CDR3. D genes are given only for firm matches. Some rows mark clone size as missing; the rest say once, few, many or name a class of expanded clone.

>TRBV4-1|TRBD2|TRBJ2-2|-
CASSPLGTSGENTGELFF
TGCGCCAGCAGCCCACTAGGGACTAGCGGGGAAAACACCGGGGAGCTGTTTTTT
>TRBV7-2|-|TRBJ1-5|-
CASSQGISNQPQHF
TGTGCCAGCAGCCAGGGAATTAGCAATCAGCCCCAGCATTTT
>TRBV7-3|TRBD2|TRBJ2-3|-
CASSLFPFPGGADTQYF
TGTGCCAGCAGCTTATTCCCCTTCCCGGGAGGCGCAGATACGCAGTATTTT
>TRBV6-5|-|TRBJ2-7|-
CASSRTGAYEQYF
TGTGCCAGCAGTCGGACTGGCGCCTACGAGCAGTACTTC
>TRBV9|-|TRBJ1-1|-
CASSDGDYGTEAFF
TGTGCCAGCAGCGACGGAGATTACGGCACTGAAGCTTTCTTT
>TRBV25-1|TRBD1|TRBJ1-1|once
CASSADRGYTEAFF
TGTGCCAGCAGTGCGGACAGGGGCTACACTGAAGCTTTCTTT
>TRBV12-3/TRBV12-4|TRBD2|TRBJ2-5|-
CASSGLVKETQYF
TGTGCCAGCAGCGGACTAGTAAAAGAGACCCAGTACTTC
>TRBV5-4|-|TRBJ2-7|-
CASSLALESEQYF
TGTGCCAGCAGCTTGGCGTTGGAGAGCGAGCAGTACTTC
>TRBV4-1|-|TRBJ1-3|once
CASSQGLGNTIYF
TGCGCCAGCAGCCAAGGGCTTGGAAACACCATATATTTT
>TRBV6-5|-|TRBJ1-1|once
CASSYSEVGTEAFF
TGTGCCAGCAGTTACTCCGAGGTCGGCACTGAAGCTTTCTTT
>TRBV11-2|-|TRBJ1-2|-
CASSKRGYGYTF
TGTGCCAGCAGCAAACGGGGCTATGGCTACACCTTC
>TRBV3-1/TRBV3-2|TRBD1|TRBJ1-5|-
CASSRGQVSQPQHF
TGTGCCAGCAGCCGAGGACAGGTTTCTCAGCCCCAGCATTTT
>TRBV12-5|-|TRBJ1-3|-
CASGLVRSGSGNTIYF
TGTGCTAGTGGTTTGGTACGTTCAGGCTCTGGAAACACCATATATTTT
>TRBV2|-|TRBJ1-5|-
CASSGQIYQPQHF
TGTGCCAGCAGTGGCCAGATTTATCAGCCCCAGCATTTT
>TRBV4-1|-|TRBJ2-3|-
CASSRGGSTDTQYF
TGCGCCAGCAGCCGCGGGGGCTCGACAGATACGCAGTATTTT
>TRBV6-5|-|TRBJ2-7|-
CASRKGSLAEQYF
TGTGCCAGCAGAAAGGGGTCCCTCGCCGAGCAGTACTTC
>TRBV9|TRBD2|TRBJ2-2|-
CASSPMGLAGGLNTGELFF
TGTGCCAGCAGCCCGATGGGGCTAGCGGGGGGACTTAACACCGGGGAGCTGTTTTTT
>TRBV27|-|TRBJ1-6|-
CASSWTENSPLHF
TGTGCCAGCAGTTGGACAGAAAATTCACCCCTCCACTTT
>TRBV9|-|TRBJ2-1|-
CASSSIEGAYNEQFF
TGTGCCAGCAGCTCCATCGAGGGGGCCTACAATGAGCAGTTCTTC
>TRBV5-5|TRBD1|TRBJ2-3|once
CASSLWWTGSTDTQYF
TGTGCCAGCAGCTTGTGGTGGACAGGGAGCACAGATACGCAGTATTTT
>TRBV10-3|-|TRBJ1-5|-
CAISGDGGNQPQHF
TGTGCCATTTCCGGGGATGGGGGCAATCAGCCCCAGCATTTT
>TRBV27|-|TRBJ2-2|-
CASSPQNTGELFF
TGTGCCAGCAGTCCACAGAACACCGGGGAGCTGTTTTTT
>TRBV5-1|-|TRBJ1-2|-
CASSLERGNYGYTF
TGCGCCAGCAGCTTGGAGCGGGGCAACTATGGCTACACCTTC
>TRBV28|TRBD2|TRBJ2-1|-
CASSPPGREDEQFF
TGTGCCAGCAGCCCGCCGGGGCGGGAGGATGAGCAGTTCTTC
>TRBV5-4|TRBD2|TRBJ2-5|few
CASSFAGGQETQYF
TGTGCCAGCAGCTTTGCGGGGGGCCAAGAGACCCAGTACTTC
>TRBV2|-|TRBJ1-2|-
CASSEQGSGYTF
TGTGCCAGCAGTGAACAGGGCAGTGGCTACACCTTC
>TRBV6-5|TRBD1|TRBJ1-4|-
CASSRTGDEKLFF
TGTGCCAGCAGTAGGACAGGGGATGAAAAACTGTTTTTT
>TRBV19|-|TRBJ1-6|-
CASRTQGGANSPLHF
TGTGCCAGTCGAACACAGGGCGGCGCGAATTCACCCCTCCACTTT
>TRBV7-2|-|TRBJ1-5|-
CASSLLVQGGSQPQHF
TGTGCCAGCAGCTTATTGGTACAGGGTGGTAGTCAGCCCCAGCATTTT
>TRBV11-2|TRBD2|TRBJ2-3|-
CASSHRLAGDSTDTQYF
TGTGCCAGCAGCCATCGACTAGCGGGGGATAGCACAGATACGCAGTATTTT
>TRBV6-5|TRBD1|TRBJ2-2|-
CASSRQGALTGELFF
TGTGCCAGCAGTAGACAGGGGGCGCTCACCGGGGAGCTGTTTTTT
>TRBV5-1|TRBD2|TRBJ2-5|-
CASSFQGTSGWETQYF
TGCGCCAGCAGCTTTCAAGGGACTAGCGGGTGGGAGACCCAGTACTTC
>TRBV28|-|TRBJ1-4|-
CASSLTLSGRDEKLFF
TGTGCCAGCAGTCTAACCCTCTCAGGTCGCGATGAAAAACTGTTTTTT
>TRBV7-2|TRBD1|TRBJ2-1|-
CASSLDQGVGEQFF
TGTGCCAGCAGCTTAGACCAGGGGGTAGGGGAGCAGTTCTTC
>TRBV10-3|TRBD1|TRBJ1-1|-
CAISMTGDTEAFF
TGTGCCATCAGTATGACAGGGGACACTGAAGCTTTCTTT
>TRBV7-6|TRBD1|TRBJ1-4|-
CASSLEGDRVPGEKLFF
TGTGCCAGCAGCTTAGAAGGGGACAGGGTGCCGGGTGAAAAACTGTTTTTT
>TRBV19|-|TRBJ1-5|-
CASSGTGTNQPQHF
TGTGCCAGTAGCGGTACAGGGACCAATCAGCCCCAGCATTTT
>TRBV5-1|-|TRBJ2-1|-
CASSLAPSSVQEQFF
TGCGCCAGCAGCTTGGCCCCATCTAGCGTCCAAGAGCAGTTCTTC
>TRBV11-2|TRBD1|TRBJ1-3|-
CASSPGTGSGNTIYF
TGTGCCAGCAGCCCAGGGACAGGGTCTGGAAACACCATATATTTT
>TRBV7-9|TRBD1|TRBJ1-2|-
CASSRGQGRPPNYGYTF
TGTGCCAGCAGCCGCGGACAGGGGCGCCCACCCAACTATGGCTACACCTTC
>TRBV5-4|-|TRBJ2-5|-
CASSPGTAQETQYF
TGTGCCAGCAGCCCAGGGACTGCACAAGAGACCCAGTACTTC
>TRBV9|-|TRBJ1-3|-
CASSGDGGAGNTIYF
TGTGCCAGCAGCGGCGATGGGGGGGCTGGAAACACCATATATTTT
>TRBV6-5|TRBD1|TRBJ2-7|-
CASLGQVLGEQYF
TGTGCCAGCCTGGGACAGGTCCTCGGCGAGCAGTACTTC
>TRBV3-1/TRBV3-2|-|TRBJ1-2|-
CASSQEGRGVSYTF
TGTGCCAGCAGCCAAGAGGGCAGGGGAGTTAGCTACACCTTC
>TRBV10-3|-|TRBJ1-2|few
CAISESIPPTEGYTF
TGTGCCATCAGTGAGTCAATCCCTCCCACGGAGGGCTACACCTTC
>TRBV19|-|TRBJ1-5|-
CAAVWRVSNQPQHF
TGTGCCGCCGTCTGGAGGGTTAGCAATCAGCCCCAGCATTTT
>TRBV30|TRBD1|TRBJ1-1|-
CAWTRQGGTEAFF
TGTGCCTGGACCCGACAGGGGGGAACTGAAGCTTTCTTT
>TRBV11-2|TRBD1|TRBJ1-1|-
CASSPDRVNTEAFF
TGTGCCAGCAGCCCAGACAGGGTGAACACTGAAGCTTTCTTT
>TRBV5-1|TRBD1|TRBJ1-1|-
CASSLGQGHTEAFF
TGCGCCAGCAGCTTGGGACAGGGTCACACTGAAGCTTTCTTT
>TRBV29-1|-|TRBJ2-2|-
CSVDRGNTGELFF
TGCAGCGTTGACAGGGGGAACACCGGGGAGCTGTTTTTT
>TRBV5-1|-|TRBJ2-3|-
CASSSQGGAVGDTQYF
TGCGCCAGCAGCTCCCAAGGGGGGGCAGTTGGAGATACGCAGTATTTT
>TRBV10-3|TRBD1|TRBJ1-5|-
CAISDTDRGSNQPQHF
TGTGCCATCAGTGATACGGACAGGGGAAGCAATCAGCCCCAGCATTTT
>TRBV28|TRBD1|TRBJ1-3|-
CASRPGTGGNTIYF
TGTGCCAGCAGGCCCGGGACAGGTGGAAACACCATATATTTT